The 25 T cell receptor beta chains in this list originate from one sample, sequenced in a study of blood T cells in healthy people across ages. PCR was performed a second time for roughly 7 to 12 cycles using a sample-barcoded 5' primer and a J-beta primer mix. TCRdb reanalysed the 5' RACE reads using MiXCR and keeps one entry per CDR3 protein. Of about 1.6 million distinct CDR3 sequences listed, around 36% are singletons. The sequenced material came from blood. The receptors originated from a woman aged 25 to 39 in good health.

The CDR3 loop is CASSYGLAGGLSSYNEQFF. CDR3 nucleotide sequence: TGTGCCAGCAGTTATGGACTAGCGGGGGGGCTTAGCTCCTACAATGAGCAGTTCTTC. The chain links TRBV6-2 or TRBV6-3 to TRBJ2-1; TRBD2 matches 15 bases. The CDR3 is made up of 19 amino acids. The ends lost 3 bases at V and 0 bases at J; junction bases unmatched: 6. Germline values: CDR1 MNHEY, CDR2 SVGEGT.

This clonotype was observed a few times. The rearrangement uses TRBV20-1 and TRBJ1-5, with D possibly TRBD1 on 5 matching bases. V lost 0 bases, J lost 3 bases, and 18 bases lay in between. This CDR3 region has 17 residues. CDR1 is DFQATT, CDR2 SNEGSKA, per germline (reference sequence). The CDR3 DNA reads as TGCAGTGCTAGAGAGTCCCGCCTTACAGGATTCAATCAGCCCCAGCATTTT. This gives the protein CSARESRLTGFNQPQHF.

This clonotype was counted between two and nine times. The chain joins TRBV20-1 to TRBJ2-1, with 9 positions matching TRBD1. From germline, CDR1 is DFQATT and CDR2 SNEGSKA (reference sequence). Trimming cost V 6 bases and J 8 bases; bases outside gene matches: 11. The CDR3 extends over 14 amino acids. The CDR3 sequence: CSAARDRAFDEQFF. The CDR3 DNA reads TGCAGTGCCGCCCGGGACAGGGCTTTTGATGAGCAGTTCTTC.

Only a few counts were recorded for this clonotype. The chain joins TRBV6-6 to TRBJ2-3; no clear D. CDR3 length equals 16 residues. V lost 4 bases to trimming and J lost 1 base, with 15 bases between them. CDR1 and CDR2 from the germline V gene are MNHNY and SVGAGI (reference sequence). The CDR3 DNA is TGTGCCAGCAGTTCAATGCGGCTTTCGGGCACAGATACGCAGTATTTT. It specifies CASSSMRLSGTDTQYF.

The chain combines TRBV7-9 with TRBJ1-4, with no clear D. V was shortened by 4 bases and J by 8 bases, with 8 bases between the two germline ends. This CDR3 has 12 amino acids. Germline lookup yields CDR1 SEHNR and CDR2 FQNEAQ (reference sequence). CDR3 sequence: CASSYGSEKLFF. In DNA, the CDR3 is TGTGCCAGCAGCTATGGCTCCGAAAAACTGTTTTTT.

This clonotype was observed a handful of times. The gene calls are TRBV6-6 and TRBJ1-5, with unresolved D. Germline V gene data show CDR1 as MNHNY and CDR2 as SVGAGI (reference sequence). V dropped 4 bases and J dropped 5 bases, with 18 bases sitting between them. The CDR3 is made up of 16 amino acids. The CDR3 sequence is CASSLQLGVSDQPQHF. DNA for the CDR3: TGTGCCAGCAGTTTACAGCTCGGGGTCAGCGATCAGCCCCAGCATTTT.

This clonotype was recorded only once. V and J are TRBV19 and TRBJ1-1, with D perhaps matching TRBD1 (5 bases). The germline CDR1 and CDR2 sequences are LNHDA and SQIVND (reference sequence). Between the trimmed V and J ends, which lost 4 bases and 5 bases, there was a span of 11 bases. The CDR3 length is 13 residues. The CDR3 is CASSTLEGTEAFF. DNA of the CDR3: TGTGCCAGTAGTACCCTGGAGGGGACTGAAGCTTTCTTT.

In its sample, this clonotype was seen a few times. The chain's CDR3 is CASSISTGRMADTQYF. DNA for the CDR3: TGTGCCAGCAGTATAAGTACAGGGAGGATGGCAGATACGCAGTATTTT. The rearrangement uses TRBV27 and TRBJ2-3; D possibly uses TRBD1 or TRBD2 (6 bases each). Per the germline V gene, CDR1 is MNHEY and CDR2 is SMNVEV (reference sequence). This CDR3 is built from 16 residues. V was cut by 5 bases and J by 4 bases, with 19 bases left in between.

The rearrangement uses TRBV3-1 and TRBJ2-1, with 16 nucleotides matching TRBD2. CDR3 size: 19 residues. CDR1 and CDR2 from the germline V gene are LGHDT and YNNKEL (reference sequence). V lost 0 bases and J lost 8; bases outside the gene matches: 10. CDR3 nucleotides: TGTGCCAGCAGCCAAGATCTGGGACTAGCGGGAGGGAGGTTGTATGAGCAGTTCTTC. Its translation is CASSQDLGLAGGRLYEQFF.

Only a few counts were recorded for this clonotype. This rearrangement joins TRBV5-1 to TRBJ1-4; 9 nucleotides line up with TRBD1. The V gene's germline CDR1 is SGHRS and CDR2 YFSETQ. The trim removed 4 bases at V and 8 bases at J, leaving 9 bases unmatched. CDR3 length equals 15 residues. DNA for the CDR3: TGCGCCAGCAGCCAAACCGGGACAGGGAACGAAAAACTGTTTTTT. Translating it yields CASSQTGTGNEKLFF.

This clonotype was seen a few times. This chain joins TRBV3-1 and TRBJ2-3; D may be TRBD2 (5 bases). Trimming stripped 3 bases from V and 2 bases from J, with 9 bases between. Germline V gene data show CDR1 as LGHDT and CDR2 as YNNKEL (reference sequence). This CDR3 is 14 amino acids long. The CDR3 region is CASSHWEITDTQYF. The CDR3 DNA is TGTGCCAGCAGCCACTGGGAGATCACAGATACGCAGTATTTT.

This chain links TRBV5-5 with TRBJ2-5; the D gene is possibly TRBD2 (6 bases). Germline V gene lookup returns CDR1 SGHKS and CDR2 YYEKEE (reference sequence). This CDR3 has 14 amino acids. V was trimmed by 3 bases and J by 11 bases, leaving 20 bases between them. DNA of the CDR3: TGTGCCAGCAGCTATTACCGGGGGAACAATGAGCAGTACTTC. Protein: CASSYYRGNNEQYF.

The chain carries TRBV5-6 and TRBJ2-7; weak D call: TRBD2 (6 bases). Germline assignment: CDR1 SGHDT and CDR2 YYEEEE. Trimming removed 2 bases at V and 2 bases at J, with 11 bases between. The CDR3 contains 14 residues. As DNA, the CDR3 is TGTGCCAGCAGCTTTGCCGGGAGTACCTACGAGCAGTACTTC. Encoded protein: CASSFAGSTYEQYF.

The DNA of the CDR3 is TGTGCCAGCAGCTTCTTCCGGGATACAGATACGCAGTATTTT. Protein sequence: CASSFFRDTDTQYF. J is TRBJ2-3 and V is TRBV7-2, with D perhaps matching TRBD2 (5 bases). The CDR3 covers 14 residues. Looked up from germline, CDR1 is SGHTA and CDR2 is FQGNSA. V shed 3 bases and J shed 3 bases, with 10 bases lying between them.

The chain uses TRBV20-1 and TRBJ1-1; TRBD1 is a possible D gene (5 bases). CDR1 DFQATT and CDR2 SNEGSKA come from the germline V gene (reference sequence). Trimming cost V 3 bases and J 1 base, with 15 bases left between them. CDR3 length: 15 residues. The CDR3 spells CSASHPGLGNTEAFF. CDR3 bases: TGCAGTGCTAGCCACCCAGGGTTGGGGAACACTGAAGCTTTCTTT.

This clonotype showed up just a few times. The chain recombines TRBV20-1 with TRBJ2-5; D ambiguous. CDR1 is DFQATT and CDR2 is SNEGSKA in the germline V gene (reference sequence). V lost 3 bases, J lost 11 bases, and 16 bases lay in between. The CDR3 has 12 residues. CDR3 sequence (DNA): TGCAGTGCTAGTTACCAGGCGAGAGAGCAGTACTTC. Protein: CSASYQAREQYF.

For the CDR3, the DNA is TGCGCCAGCAGCTCGGACAGGGGGGAGTTCTTC. It translates to CASSSDRGEFF. The V call is TRBV5-1, the J call TRBJ2-1; TRBD1 matches 10 bases. Looked up from germline, CDR1 is SGHRS and CDR2 is YFSETQ. J gave up 14 bases and V 3 bases, and 2 bases lay outside the gene matches. This CDR3 region has 11 residues.

This chain links TRBV5-1 with TRBJ2-7, with D possibly called TRBD1 or TRBD2 (5 bases each). Germline lookup yields CDR1 SGHRS and CDR2 YFSETQ. The CDR3 is 14 residues long. Trimming removed 4 bases at V and 3 bases at J, with 14 bases between. CDR3 bases: TGCGCCAGCAGCGCACCGGGACGGTTCTACGAGCAGTACTTC. Its protein product is CASSAPGRFYEQYF.

The chain recombines TRBV2 with TRBJ2-1; no firm D call. The CDR3 runs 10 residues. V lost 7 bases and J 9 bases, leaving 7 bases between the germline ends. Germline CDR1 reads SNHLY; CDR2 reads FYNNEI. CDR3 protein: CASTVGEQFF. In nucleotides, the CDR3 is TGTGCCAGCACTGTAGGTGAGCAGTTCTTC.

The chain recombines TRBV3-1 with TRBJ1-1; D is undetermined. The CDR3 extends over 15 amino acids. Germline V gene data show CDR1 as LGHDT and CDR2 as YNNKEL (reference sequence). V lost 1 base, J lost 1 base, and 10 bases lay in between. CDR3 amino acids: CASSQGVPRNTEAFF. CDR3 DNA sequence: TGTGCCAGCAGCCAAGGCGTCCCCCGGAACACTGAAGCTTTCTTT.

The chain couples TRBV27 to TRBJ2-3; TRBD2 is a possible D gene (7 bases). This CDR3 has 16 amino acids. Trimming left V 6 bases short and J 3 bases short, with 19 bases between. Germline lookup yields CDR1 MNHEY and CDR2 SMNVEV (reference sequence). CDR3 region: CASRSLGGLGTDTQYF. The CDR3, as DNA: TGTGCCAGCAGGTCCCTCGGGGGGCTTGGTACAGATACGCAGTATTTT.

Turning to this clonotype: With a much larger clone just one base away, this may be a read error. The rearrangement joins TRBV6-6 to TRBJ1-1, with D possibly TRBD1 on 6 matching bases. Trimming took off 6 bases at V and 4 bases at J, with 18 bases between the two ends. Per germline, CDR1 MNHNY and CDR2 SVGAGI (reference sequence). The CDR3 is made up of 15 amino acids. CDR3 in DNA: TGTGCCAGCAGGCCACGGGGGCCCGAGGGCACTGAAGCTTTCTTT. This encodes CASRPRGPEGTEAFF.

This clonotype has more than one count but fewer than ten. The rearrangement links TRBV4-1 to TRBJ2-3; 8 bases agree with TRBD2. Per the germline V gene, CDR1 is MGHRA and CDR2 is YSYEKL. This CDR3 spans 16 amino acids. The J segment lost 5 bases and the V segment lost 4 bases, leaving 11 bases of the junction unmatched. For the CDR3, the DNA is TGCGCCAGCAGCCGCCAGGGAGCGGGAGAGGGAGATACGCAGTATTTT. It is translated as CASSRQGAGEGDTQYF.

This clonotype occurred once. V gene TRBV5-1 combines with J gene TRBJ2-1; TRBD2 aligns across 8 bases. From germline, CDR1 is SGHRS and CDR2 YFSETQ. Trimming removed 2 bases from V and 5 bases from J; junction bases left unmatched: 3. The CDR3 is made up of 14 amino acids. In DNA, the CDR3 is TGCGCCAGCAGCTTCGGGGGGGCTGACAATGAGCAGTTCTTC. Its protein product is CASSFGGADNEQFF.

Comment on this clonotype: A much larger clone is a single base away; this may be a read error. This chain's CDR3 is CATSPSGTQETQYF. CDR3 nucleotide sequence: TGTGCCACCAGTCCTAGCGGGACCCAAGAGACCCAGTACTTC. This sequence joins TRBV10-3 and TRBJ2-5; 9 bases are shared with TRBD2. Germline V gene data show CDR1 as ENHRY and CDR2 as SYGVKD. The CDR3 contains 14 residues.